The clone carrying this TCR beta chain was seen many times. At the DNA level, this CDR3 is encoded by other sequences in the same sample as well. V lost 2 bases, J lost 7 bases, and 12 bases lay in between. The germline CDR1 and CDR2 sequences are SGHTA and FQGTGA. This CDR3 contains 14 residues. These data belong to a study of shared clonotypes between healthy human individuals. Deep-level settings were used for running the assay. Method: immunoSEQ multiplex PCR; TCRdb's copy keeps in-frame clones and lacks some. This sample has over 400,000 clones, with about 85% found just once. Material for sequencing was PBMCs. The V gene is TRBV7-3, the J gene TRBJ1-5; tentative D call: TRBD1 (5 bases). The receptor was isolated from a woman aged 40 to 50 in good health. Some clones in this sample may be carry-over from other donors' samples. CDR3 protein: CASSLLGRGQPQHF. In nucleotides, the CDR3 is TGTGCCAGCAGCTTATTGGGGCGCGGGCAGCCCCAGCATTTT.